This record covers a single TCR beta chain. The record originates from a study of blood T cell repertoires in COVID-19. The wider study: Acute-phase and convalescent COVID-19 samples originated in the United States, Italy and Spain.

The CDR3 sequence is 18 residues long. V lost 0 bases and J lost 1; bases outside the gene matches: 4. The germline CDR1 and CDR2 sequences are LGHNA and YNFKEQ. Original data processing: Amplification from reference gene primers served as the basis for estimated nucleated cell counts. Measured with immunoSEQ multiplex PCR; TCRdb has only the in-frame clones, and not every one. That table furnishes V, J and clone size, whereas the DNA furnished D and trimming. The table shows 200,000 to 250,000 clones, with 80% occurring only once. Enrolled through a virtual design, the participants were between 18 and 89 years of age and came from some 26 US areas. The study assigned cohorts using participant-reported clinical history.

The rearrangement joins TRBV4-2 to TRBJ2-2; 11 nucleotides match TRBD2. Sequencing was carried out using PBMCs or T cells enriched from blood (not recorded which). This sequence was found in a woman between 35 and 50 years old with acute COVID-19. The CDR3 region has the DNA TGTGCCAGCAGCCAAGATCCTAGCGGGGGGATGAACACCGGGGAGCTGTTTTTT. Protein: CASSQDPSGGMNTGELFF.